The present T cell receptor beta chain was sequenced within a study of blood T cells in healthy people across ages. General observations from the study: Long-lived and aged donors differed, with more naive CD4+ cells and higher diversity in the long-lived. Diversity estimates drawn from one million T cells were deemed underestimates.

After removal of 7 bases from V and 10 bases from J, the junction contained 9 bases not matched to a gene. Germline CDR1 reads DFQATT; CDR2 reads SNEGSKA (reference sequence). The CDR3 is made up of 11 amino acids. This clonotype was detected ten times or more. Its antigen remains unknown. It was with a sample-barcoded 5' primer and a J-beta primer mix that a second PCR of roughly 7 to 12 cycles was run. TCRdb used MiXCR to reprocess the 5' RACE reads, holding one entry per CDR3 protein. The sample lists 590,000 or so distinct CDR3 sequences; roughly 30% were seen once. Source material: blood. This chain connects TRBV20-1 to TRBJ1-2, with 7 bases that match TRBD1. This sequence was found in a woman of 80 years or more in good health. The CDR3 DNA is TGCAGTGTAGGGGGCAGTTTTGACTACACCTTC. This codes for CSVGGSFDYTF.